This T cell receptor (beta chain) stems from a study of T cell responses to AZD1222 COVID-19 vaccine. Study outcomes and limitations: Mostly white British, mostly female donors; authors suggested clonal diversity may be underestimated.

Note on this clone: Its target is unknown.

Clones were read by immunoSEQ multiplex PCR, and TCRdb kept only the in-frame ones, dropping some. Of 90,000 to 120,000 clones in the sample, about 86% were seen once. Germline V gene sequence: CDR1 SEHNR, CDR2 FQNEAQ (reference sequence). Trimming shortened V by 5 bases and J by 8 bases, and 16 bases separated the two germline ends. This CDR3 has 14 amino acids. Specimen: peripheral blood, collected on day 0 of AZD1222 vaccination. The clonotype originates from an adult in good health. The J gene is TRBJ1-3, the V gene TRBV7-9; tentative D call: TRBD1 (5 bases). DNA for the CDR3: TGTGCCAGCAGCCTTCGGGCAGGGTTAGACACCATATATTTT. It is translated as CASSLRAGLDTIYF.